A selection of T cell receptor beta chains follows, all from one sample in a study of T cell responses to AZD1222 COVID-19 vaccine. Assay: immunoSEQ multiplex PCR; the TCRdb copy retains only in-frame clones and omits some. The table lists 86,000 or so clones, over 85% of them singletons. Sequencing used peripheral blood, obtained on day 0 of AZD1222 vaccination. These receptors were obtained from an adult in good health. CDR3s include the opening cysteine and the closing phenylalanine or tryptophan. The D gene is left open where the match is weak. Clone size is given for some rows only: seen once, a few or many times, or a class if the clone is expanded.

V	D	size	J	DNA	CDR3
TRBV5-4	.	.	TRBJ2-6	TGTGCCAGCAACCTGGGGGGAACTGGGGCCAACGTCCTGACTTTC	CASNLGGTGANVLTF
TRBV6-5	TRBD2	.	TRBJ2-3	TGTGCCAGCAGTTACTTTAGCGGGAGGGGAGCAGATACGCAGTATTTT	CASSYFSGRGADTQYF
TRBV12-3/TRBV12-4	.	.	TRBJ2-7	TGTGCCAGCAGTTTTGGGCGGGAGCAGTACTTC	CASSFGREQYF
TRBV27	.	.	TRBJ1-6	TGTGCCAGCAGTTTAGCGTTGGGTTTACCCCTCCACTTT	CASSLALGLPLHF
TRBV6-1	.	.	TRBJ2-7	TGTGCCAGCAGTGACCCCGGGACGGGAGACTCCTACGAGCAGTACTTC	CASSDPGTGDSYEQYF
TRBV3-1/TRBV3-2	.	few	TRBJ1-3	TGTGCCAGCAGCCAAGATCTGGGCAGGGGCCGCAGAAACACCATATATTTT	CASSQDLGRGRRNTIYF
TRBV12-3/TRBV12-4	.	.	TRBJ1-5	TGTGCCAGCAGTGGACAGCGCAATCAGCCCCAGCATTTT	CASSGQRNQPQHF
TRBV5-4	TRBD1	.	TRBJ2-4	TGTGCCAGCAGCTTGGAGGGACAGGGGAACATTCAGTACTTC	CASSLEGQGNIQYF
TRBV27	TRBD2	.	TRBJ2-5	TGTGCCAGCAGTTTAGGCCGGACTAGTCATTCCGGTGGGGAGACCCAGTACTTC	CASSLGRTSHSGGETQYF
TRBV7-2	.	.	TRBJ2-3	TGTGCCAGCAGCCCCCGATCCGTTCGCACAGATACGCAGTATTTT	CASSPRSVRTDTQYF
TRBV9	.	few	TRBJ2-1	TGTGCCAGCAGCGTAGCTCTCGGGTACACGGATGAGCAGTTCTTC	CASSVALGYTDEQFF
TRBV19	.	.	TRBJ1-5	TGTGCCAGTAGTATGAGGCAGGAGCTTAAGCCCCAGCATTTT	CASSMRQELKPQHF
TRBV30	.	.	TRBJ1-5	TGTGCCTGGAGTGTAAACCGAAATCAGCCCCAGCATTTT	CAWSVNRNQPQHF
TRBV5-1	.	.	TRBJ2-2	TGCGCCAGCAGCCCTGAATCCGGGGAGCTGTTTTTT	CASSPESGELFF
TRBV6-5	.	.	TRBJ2-7	TGTGCCAGCAGTTTTACAGGCCTTCTTTACGAGCAGTACTTC	CASSFTGLLYEQYF
TRBV24-1	TRBD1	.	TRBJ2-2	TGTGCCACCAGTGGAACAGGGGGAAACACCGGGGAGCTGTTTTTT	CATSGTGGNTGELFF
TRBV5-4	.	.	TRBJ1-1	TGTGCCAGCAGCTTGCAGAAGAACACTGAAGCTTTCTTT	CASSLQKNTEAFF
TRBV7-2	.	.	TRBJ2-3	TGTGCCAGCGGGGCGGGCAGCACAGATACGCAGTATTTT	CASGAGSTDTQYF
TRBV5-1	.	.	TRBJ2-5	TGCGCCAGCAGCTTGTCGCCTAGCGAGGAGACCCAGTACTTC	CASSLSPSEETQYF
TRBV5-1	.	.	TRBJ2-5	TGCGCCAGCAGCTTCAACGGGGCCCAAGAGACCCAGTACTTC	CASSFNGAQETQYF
TRBV3-1/TRBV3-2	.	.	TRBJ1-2	TGTGCCAGCAGCCAAGTCAGGGCGGACTACACCTTC	CASSQVRADYTF
TRBV30	.	.	TRBJ1-1	TGTGCCTGGAGTCGAGGGACCCAACCCTTGCTTACTGAAGCTTTCTTT	CAWSRGTQPLLTEAFF
TRBV7-9	.	.	TRBJ2-2	TGTGCCAGCAGCTTACCAGGGACCGGGGAGCTGTTTTTT	CASSLPGTGELFF
TRBV29-1	TRBD1	once	TRBJ1-1	TGCAGCACGAGGACAGGACAGAACACTGAAGCTTTCTTT	CSTRTGQNTEAFF
TRBV6-5	.	.	TRBJ1-1	TGTGCCAGCAGTTACACCCGACCCTCGAACACTGAAGCTTTCTTT	CASSYTRPSNTEAFF
TRBV18	.	.	TRBJ1-1	TGTGCCAGCTCACCCCAGGGAGGGAACACTGAAGCTTTCTTT	CASSPQGGNTEAFF
TRBV6-5	.	.	TRBJ1-6	TGTGCCAGCAGCCCCCACGAATGGGGGCGTTCACCCCTCCACTTT	CASSPHEWGRSPLHF
TRBV6-2/TRBV6-3	TRBD1	.	TRBJ2-7	TGTGCCAGCAGCCCCGGGGCAGGGGGCCCTTACGAGCAGTACTTC	CASSPGAGGPYEQYF
TRBV30	TRBD1	.	TRBJ1-3	TGTGCCTGGAGTATACCGGGACAGGGGACTGGAAACACCATATATTTT	CAWSIPGQGTGNTIYF
TRBV16	.	.	TRBJ1-2	TGTGCCAGCAGCCACCCGGACAAAGCTAACTATGGCTACACCTTC	CASSHPDKANYGYTF
TRBV5-1	.	.	TRBJ1-2	TGCGCCAGCAGCACCGGGGGGACAACCTCACAAGCTAACTATGGCTACACCTTC	CASSTGGTTSQANYGYTF
TRBV9	TRBD1	.	TRBJ1-2	TGTGCCAGCAGCGCCGGACAGGGGAGCTACTATGGCTACACCTTC	CASSAGQGSYYGYTF
TRBV5-5	.	.	TRBJ2-3	TGTGCCAGCAGCTTGGGGAGGGGGTCGGCTACTAGTTTCGCCACAAATACGCAGTATTTT	CASSLGRGSATSFATNTQYF
TRBV5-4	TRBD1	few	TRBJ2-3	TGTGCCAGCAGCTGGTGGTCATTGGACAGGGGGAGCACAGATACGCAGTATTTT	CASSWWSLDRGSTDTQYF
TRBV27	.	.	TRBJ1-2	TGTGCCAGCAGAGGGAGAACAGGATCTGCCTTGAATCGCTACACCTTC	CASRGRTGSALNRYTF
TRBV6-5	.	.	TRBJ2-2	TGTGCCAGCACCCCAGGCCACAGGGCCGGGGAGCTGTTTTTT	CASTPGHRAGELFF
TRBV5-6	.	.	TRBJ1-2	TGTGCCAGCAGCACATCCCGGGACAACTTAATTTATGCGGGCTACACCTTC	CASSTSRDNLIYAGYTF
TRBV10-3	TRBD2	.	TRBJ2-1	TGTGCCATCAGTGAGGGGACTACGGTTAATGAGCAGTTCTTC	CAISEGTTVNEQFF
TRBV7-9	TRBD2	.	TRBJ2-5	TGTGCCAGCAGCATAGCACTGAGGGAGGGTGTAAAGACCCAGTACTTC	CASSIALREGVKTQYF
TRBV24-1	TRBD1	few	TRBJ1-1	TGTGCCACCAGTGACGGGACAGGACGTGAAGCTTTCTTT	CATSDGTGREAFF
TRBV30	.	.	TRBJ1-4	TGTGCCTGGAATTTCCTAAGAAATGAAAAACTGTTTTTT	CAWNFLRNEKLFF
TRBV18	.	.	TRBJ1-4	TGTGCCAGCTCACAATCTCTGGGGGAAAAACTGTTTTTT	CASSQSLGEKLFF
TRBV21-1	.	.	TRBJ2-2	TGTGCCAGCAGCAGACCTGGAGCGGACCAGAACACCGGGGAGCTGTTTTTT	CASSRPGADQNTGELFF
TRBV11-3	.	.	TRBJ2-5	TGTGCCAGCAGCCGAGGGGGGGGCAGGGAGACCCAGTACTTC	CASSRGGGRETQYF
TRBV6-5	TRBD1	once	TRBJ1-5	TGTGCCAGCAGTTACTCGGGACAGGGCCAGCCCCAGCATTTT	CASSYSGQGQPQHF